Listed below are T cell receptor beta chains from one sample, sequenced in a study of blood T cells in healthy people across ages. TCRdb reanalysed the 5' RACE reads using MiXCR and keeps one entry per CDR3 protein. The sample comprises 1.5 million to 2 million distinct CDR3 sequences, around 35% of which are singletons, and roughly 12% rests with the top ten. Sequencing was performed on blood. The receptors here all came from a woman in her twenties or thirties in good health. The CDR3 runs from the conserved cysteine through the conserved F or W. The D gene is left open where the match is weak. Size is stated for part of the rows, as once, few or many counts, or as a class when the clone is expanded.

15	NA	TRBJ2-7	TRBV6-4	NA	TGTGCCAGCACCCCGGACAGGGCGGGAGACTACGAGCAGTACTTC	CASTPDRAGDYEQYF
14	NA	TRBJ2-7	TRBV4-1	few	TGCGCCAGCAGCCAAGATCCAGAGACCTACGAGCAGTACTTC	CASSQDPETYEQYF
16	NA	TRBJ2-7	TRBV5-1	few	TGCGCCAGCAGATTGTCCCTCTACAGGGGAGGATACGAGCAGTACTTC	CASRLSLYRGGYEQYF
16	NA	TRBJ2-1	TRBV4-1	NA	TGCGCCAGCAGCCAAGAGGGACCTCACGCTGGGGATGAGCAGTTCTTC	CASSQEGPHAGDEQFF
13	NA	TRBJ2-3	TRBV2	NA	TGTGCCAGCATAGGCCTTAGCACAGATACGCAGTATTTT	CASIGLSTDTQYF
12	NA	TRBJ1-1	TRBV20-1	NA	TGTAGTGCCCTCGGGGGGGGCACTGAAGCTTTCTTT	CSALGGGTEAFF
15	TRBD1	TRBJ2-7	TRBV7-9	NA	TGTGCCAGCAGCTCGCCGAACAGGGGCACCTACGAGCAGTACTTC	CASSSPNRGTYEQYF
9	NA	TRBJ1-2	TRBV20-1	NA	TGCAGTGCTAAGGAGGGCTACACCTTC	CSAKEGYTF
11	TRBD1	TRBJ1-1	TRBV12-3/TRBV12-4	NA	TGTGCCAGCCTTCAGGGGGCTGAAGCTTTCTTT	CASLQGAEAFF
16	TRBD2	TRBJ2-7	TRBV5-1	few	TGCGCCAGCAGCATCGGGACTAGCGGAAGCTCCTACGAGCAGTACTTC	CASSIGTSGSSYEQYF
16	NA	TRBJ2-7	TRBV7-3	NA	TGTGCCAGCAGCTTAGGCCCCCACGGGAGTGTATACGAGCAGTACTTC	CASSLGPHGSVYEQYF
13	NA	TRBJ1-6	TRBV20-1	NA	TGCAGTGCAGCCGACCGGTATAATTCACCCCTCCACTTT	CSAADRYNSPLHF
17	NA	TRBJ1-2	TRBV4-1	NA	TGCGCCAGCAGCCACCCCGCGAAAGGCAGGGAAGAATATGGCTACACCTTC	CASSHPAKGREEYGYTF
15	NA	TRBJ2-1	TRBV12-3/TRBV12-4	few	TGTGCCAGCAGTTTCATAGCGCGGAGCTACAATGAGCAGTTCTTC	CASSFIARSYNEQFF
12	NA	TRBJ2-3	TRBV12-3/TRBV12-4	NA	TGTGCCGGGGCCCGAGTGGCAGATACGGAGTATTTT	CAGARVADTEYF
17	TRBD1	TRBJ1-1	TRBV4-1	NA	TGCGCCAGCAGCCAACACAGGGGGCGGGGAGAGAACACTGAAGCTTTCTTT	CASSQHRGRGENTEAFF
13	TRBD1	TRBJ2-5	TRBV28	NA	TGTGCCAGCTCAGGGGGATCAGAAGAGACCCAGTACTTC	CASSGGSEETQYF
18	NA	TRBJ2-7	TRBV13	NA	TGTGCCAGCAGCTTACACGCTATGGCAGGACAGAGCTCCTACGAGCAGTACTTC	CASSLHAMAGQSSYEQYF
15	TRBD2	TRBJ2-3	TRBV29-1	few	TGCAGCGCAACCAGGACTAGCGGAAGCACAGATACGCAGTATTTT	CSATRTSGSTDTQYF
13	NA	TRBJ2-5	TRBV20-1	many	TGCAGTGCTGAAGGACAGCACCAAGAGACCCAGTACTTC	CSAEGQHQETQYF
16	NA	TRBJ2-1	TRBV7-9	few	TGTGCCAGCAGCTCACCGGACGGGGGCGACTACAATGAGCAGTTCTTC	CASSSPDGGDYNEQFF
12	NA	TRBJ1-1	TRBV30	NA	TGTGCCTGGAGTTCGATTTGGGGTGAAGCTTTCTTT	CAWSSIWGEAFF
11	NA	TRBJ2-5	TRBV20-1	few	TGCAGGGCTACTACGCAAGAGACCCAGTACTTC	CRATTQETQYF
18	TRBD2	TRBJ2-5	TRBV7-2	NA	TGTGCCAGCAGCTGGGGGGGACTAGCGGGGAACCCGGGGGAGACCCAGTACTTC	CASSWGGLAGNPGETQYF
13	NA	TRBJ2-1	TRBV3-1	NA	TGTGCCAGCAGCCGATTGACTGATAATGAGCGGTTCTTC	CASSRLTDNERFF
15	NA	TRBJ2-1	TRBV12-3/TRBV12-4	NA	TGTGCCAGCAGTTCCACGGGACTCCTCTACAATGAGCAGTTCTTC	CASSSTGLLYNEQFF
14	TRBD1	TRBJ1-1	TRBV7-9	NA	TGTGCCAGCAGCTCTGGGACAGAAAACACTGAAGCTTTCTTT	CASSSGTENTEAFF
14	NA	TRBJ2-1	TRBV20-1	NA	TGCAGTGCTAGTGTCGCAGACCTCTACAATGAGCAGTTCTTC	CSASVADLYNEQFF
16	TRBD1	TRBJ2-3	TRBV5-5	few	TGTGCCAGCACCCCTTTTTGGACAGGGGATACAGATACGCAGTATTTT	CASTPFWTGDTDTQYF
15	NA	TRBJ1-5	TRBV12-3/TRBV12-4	NA	TGTGCCAGCACCCTAGGGCTGCTAAGGAATCAGCCCCAGCATTTT	CASTLGLLRNQPQHF
14	NA	TRBJ2-7	TRBV21-1	NA	TGTGCCAGCAGCAAAGAGGAAGGATACTACGAGCAGTACTTC	CASSKEEGYYEQYF
13	NA	TRBJ2-5	TRBV3-1	NA	TGTGCCAGCAGGTTGCCGGCTGAAGAGACCCAGTACTTC	CASRLPAEETQYF
15	NA	TRBJ1-5	TRBV4-1	few	TGCGCCAGCAGCCCCTTGTCTTTGGGCAATCAGCCCCAGCATTTT	CASSPLSLGNQPQHF
16	NA	TRBJ2-5	TRBV27	few	TGTGCCAGCAGCCCCAGTCTTGGACGGACTCAAGAGACCCAGTACTTC	CASSPSLGRTQETQYF
16	TRBD2	TRBJ2-5	TRBV25-1	few	TGTGCCAGCAGTGAATGGACTAGCGGGGGCCAAGAGACCCAGTACTTC	CASSEWTSGGQETQYF
14	NA	TRBJ1-4	TRBV2	NA	TGTGCCAGCAGTGAGAATACCATAGGGGAAAAACTGTTTTTT	CASSENTIGEKLFF
13	NA	TRBJ2-3	TRBV4-2	many	TGTGCCAGCAGCCAAGCCCCGGAGGATACGCAGTATTTT	CASSQAPEDTQYF
13	NA	TRBJ2-7	TRBV7-9	few	TGTGCCAGCAGCTTATTTCTGGGGTACGAGCAGTACTTC	CASSLFLGYEQYF
14	NA	TRBJ2-2	TRBV29-1	NA	TGCAGCGCCACCAACCGAACGGCGACCGGGGAGCTGTTTTTT	CSATNRTATGELFF
14	NA	TRBJ1-4	TRBV20-1	few	TGCAGTGCTCACTTCCGGGCCGCGGATGAAAAACTGTTTTTT	CSAHFRAADEKLFF
14	NA	TRBJ2-1	TRBV29-1	NA	TGCAGCGTTGGCGCAGGGCTCCTAAACAATGAGCAGTTCTTC	CSVGAGLLNNEQFF
13	TRBD1	TRBJ2-1	TRBV27	few	TGTGCCAGCAGACGGACAGGGGCCGGTGAGCAGTTCTTC	CASRRTGAGEQFF
12	NA	TRBJ2-1	TRBV20-1	NA	TGCGGTGCTAGAGTTGGAGGGAATGAGCAGTTCTTC	CGARVGGNEQFF
10	NA	TRBJ2-5	TRBV20-1	NA	TGCAGTGCTGGCCCGGGAACCCAGTACTTC	CSAGPGTQYF
14	NA	TRBJ2-4	TRBV10-3	NA	TGTGCCATCAGTGACGGGGGTTCCAAAAACATTCAGTACTTC	CAISDGGSKNIQYF
15	NA	TRBJ1-1	TRBV4-1	NA	TGCGCCAGCAGCCAAGGGACGGCCCCGGGTGCTGAAGCTTTCTTT	CASSQGTAPGAEAFF
15	TRBD1	TRBJ1-5	TRBV7-8	NA	TGTGCCAGCAGCTGGGACAGGGGGCGCGGTCAGCCCCAGCATTTT	CASSWDRGRGQPQHF
13	NA	TRBJ2-3	TRBV9	NA	TGTGCCAGCAGGACAATATTGGCCCAAGCGCAGTATTTT	CASRTILAQAQYF
14	NA	TRBJ2-3	TRBV2	NA	TGTGCCAGCAGTGTCGTGGGAGAGGTAGATACGCAGTATTTT	CASSVVGEVDTQYF
15	TRBD1	TRBJ1-5	TRBV7-9	NA	TGTGCCAGCAGCCGGACAGGTGGGAAGAATCAGCCCCAGCATTTT	CASSRTGGKNQPQHF
15	NA	TRBJ1-2	TRBV6-2/TRBV6-3	few	TGTGCCAGCAGTAGAACCCCTGACAGTCTCTATGGCTACACCTTC	CASSRTPDSLYGYTF
12	NA	TRBJ1-4	TRBV29-1	NA	TGCAGCGTTGAAGACCTCGGCGAAGAACTGTTTTTT	CSVEDLGEELFF
16	TRBD1	TRBJ2-1	TRBV7-9	once	TGTGCCAGCAGCTCCCGCCCGCAGGGGGCGGGCATTGAGCAGTTCTTC	CASSSRPQGAGIEQFF
16	TRBD2	TRBJ2-1	TRBV29-1	many	TGCAGCGTTGAGGTGGGTGGACTAGCGGGCTACAATGAGCAGTTCTTC	CSVEVGGLAGYNEQFF
17	NA	TRBJ2-3	TRBV21-1	NA	TGTGCCAGCAGCCCCATCGTCGACGGGGGGCCGACAGATACGCAGTATTTT	CASSPIVDGGPTDTQYF
13	NA	TRBJ2-5	TRBV27	many	TGTGCCAGCAGCTTGGGTTTGCGGGAGACCCAGTACTTC	CASSLGLRETQYF
14	NA	TRBJ1-2	TRBV6-6	few	TGTGCCAGCAGGTCACCGGGACGGTTCGATGGCTACACCTTC	CASRSPGRFDGYTF
13	NA	TRBJ2-3	TRBV30	NA	TGTGCCTGGACCCAGGACAGCACAGATACGCAGTATTTT	CAWTQDSTDTQYF
14	NA	TRBJ2-3	TRBV5-1	many	TGCGCCAGCAGCCCCGGGGGACCCACAGATACGCAGTATTTT	CASSPGGPTDTQYF
14	TRBD2	TRBJ2-3	TRBV13	few	TGTGCCAGCAGGACGGGAGCGGGAGCACTAACGCAGTATTTT	CASRTGAGALTQYF